These T cell receptor beta chains were read from a single sample in a study of response to subunit inactivated influenza vaccine. MiXCR, applied by TCRdb to the RT-PCR reads, yields one record per CDR3 protein. The sample consists of about 800,000 distinct CDR3 sequences, 21% of them appearing once. The material sequenced was PBMCs from blood, taken more than 4 days after vaccination. The receptors originated from a man over 45 who received an inactivated influenza vaccine. Both conserved end residues are part of each CDR3. A D gene is named only where the DNA matches it firmly. Clone size is not always given. Where it is, it says once, few, many or a class for expanded clones.

CDR3aa | CDR3nt | j_gene | d_gene | v_gene | abundance
CASSFYQGFGPNEKLFF | TGTGCCAGCAGTTTTTATCAGGGCTTCGGGCCTAATGAAAAACTGTTTTTT | TRBJ1-4 | . | TRBV12-3/TRBV12-4 | .
CASSLGQRVEQYF | TGTGCCAGCAGCTTAGGCCAAAGGGTCGAGCAGTACTTC | TRBJ2-7 | . | TRBV7-2 | .
CASSLVTGATETQYF | TGCGCCAGCAGCTTGGTTACAGGGGCCACGGAGACCCAGTACTTC | TRBJ2-5 | TRBD1 | TRBV5-1 | .
CSARGQGLPTQYF | TGCAGTGCTAGAGGCCAGGGCCTCCCAACGCAGTATTTT | TRBJ2-3 | . | TRBV20-1 | few
CSARGRTGYTEAFF | TGCAGTGCTAGGGGGAGGACGGGCTACACTGAAGCTTTCTTT | TRBJ1-1 | . | TRBV20-1 | few
CSVEDRLAGVGEQFF | TGCAGCGTTGAAGATCGGCTAGCGGGAGTAGGTGAGCAGTTCTTC | TRBJ2-1 | TRBD2 | TRBV29-1 | many
CASSVDPGNQPQHF | TGTGCCAGCAGCGTTGACCCGGGGAATCAGCCCCAGCATTTT | TRBJ1-5 | . | TRBV9 | few
CSVDGPTGRQFF | TGCAGCGTTGATGGGCCAACAGGAAGGCAGTTCTTC | TRBJ2-1 | . | TRBV29-1 | few
CASSPRPANYNEQFF | TGTGCCAGCAGCCCCAGGCCAGCAAACTACAATGAGCAGTTCTTC | TRBJ2-1 | . | TRBV7-2 | many
CASSYSRAPNTDTQYF | TGTGCCAGCAGTTACTCGAGAGCGCCTAACACAGATACGCAGTATTTT | TRBJ2-3 | . | TRBV6-5 | few
CASRQASGRSNAQFF | TGTGCCAGCAGGCAGGCGAGCGGGAGGTCGAATGCGCAGTTCTTC | TRBJ2-1 | TRBD2 | TRBV12-3/TRBV12-4 | few
CASSLVSGQVYNEQFF | TGCGCCAGCAGCTTGGTATCGGGACAGGTTTACAATGAGCAGTTCTTC | TRBJ2-1 | TRBD1 | TRBV5-1 | few
CASSLLRNEQFF | TGTGCCAGCAGTTTACTCCGGAATGAGCAGTTCTTC | TRBJ2-1 | . | TRBV28 | many
CASSPKGAGTDTQYF | TGCGCCAGCAGCCCCAAGGGAGCCGGCACAGATACGCAGTATTTT | TRBJ2-3 | . | TRBV4-3 | once
CSARDRGPAEQYF | TGCAGTGCTAGAGATAGGGGTCCCGCCGAGCAGTACTTC | TRBJ2-7 | . | TRBV20-1 | few
CASSEPTRTGGRTDTQYF | TGTGCCAGCAGTGAGCCCACAAGGACGGGAGGAAGGACAGATACGCAGTATTTT | TRBJ2-3 | TRBD2 | TRBV6-1 | few
CASSYGMGRGITDTQYF | TGTGCCAGCAGCTACGGCATGGGCAGGGGTATCACAGATACGCAGTATTTT | TRBJ2-3 | . | TRBV7-2 | .
CASSPGPANNEKLFF | TGTGCCAGCAGCCCGGGACCGGCGAATAATGAAAAACTGTTTTTT | TRBJ1-4 | . | TRBV7-8 | few
CASSWTTGTGGFEQYF | TGTGCCAGCAGCTGGACAACCGGGACAGGAGGTTTCGAGCAGTACTTC | TRBJ2-7 | TRBD1 | TRBV7-9 | few
CASSVLGSSYNEQFF | TGTGCCAGCAGCGTCCTTGGTAGCTCCTACAATGAGCAGTTCTTC | TRBJ2-1 | . | TRBV9 | few
CSAEEVRRASSTDTQYF | TGCAGCGCTGAAGAGGTGAGACGGGCCTCTAGCACAGATACGCAGTATTTT | TRBJ2-3 | . | TRBV29-1 | few
CASGAGLRDEQYF | TGTGCCAGCGGGGCTGGCCTAAGGGACGAGCAGTACTTC | TRBJ2-7 | . | TRBV9 | few
CASSLARITGELFF | TGTGCCAGCAGTTTAGCCCGGATCACCGGGGAGCTGTTTTTT | TRBJ2-2 | . | TRBV28 | few
CASSFSGLSSGANVLTF | TGTGCCAGCAGTTTCTCGGGACTGAGCTCTGGGGCCAACGTCCTGACTTTC | TRBJ2-6 | . | TRBV28 | .
CSVEDRRQTTEAFF | TGCAGCGTTGAAGATCGTAGGCAGACTACTGAAGCTTTCTTT | TRBJ1-1 | . | TRBV29-1 | .
CASSDRGSNTGELFF | TGTGCCAGCAGCGACAGGGGGTCGAACACCGGGGAGCTGTTTTTT | TRBJ2-2 | TRBD1 | TRBV11-2 | few
CASSSRPGTGQPQHF | TGTGCCAGCAGCTCCCGTCCCGGGACGGGTCAGCCCCAGCATTTT | TRBJ1-5 | . | TRBV7-2 | once
CASSTVQVSFVETQYF | TGTGCCAGCAGTACCGTTCAGGTTTCCTTCGTGGAGACCCAGTACTTC | TRBJ2-5 | . | TRBV28 | few
CSARPSDSYGYTF | TGCAGTGCTAGACCCTCGGACAGCTATGGCTACACCTTC | TRBJ1-2 | . | TRBV20-1 | few
CASSLDPVGTQYF | TGTGCCAGCAGCTTAGACCCGGTGGGTACGCAGTATTTT | TRBJ2-3 | . | TRBV7-2 | .
CSALEIGPPTYNEQFF | TGCAGTGCTCTTGAGATTGGGCCCCCGACGTACAATGAGCAGTTCTTC | TRBJ2-1 | . | TRBV20-1 | .
CSARGLASSGNIQYF | TGCAGTGCTAGAGGACTAGCCTCGAGTGGGAACATTCAGTACTTC | TRBJ2-4 | TRBD2 | TRBV20-1 | few
CASSISTGGNTIYF | TGTGCCAGCAGCATTTCCACGGGAGGAAACACCATATATTTT | TRBJ1-3 | . | TRBV7-8 | .
CSASPGTGLYEQYF | TGCAGTGCTAGCCCCGGGACAGGGCTATACGAGCAGTACTTC | TRBJ2-7 | TRBD1 | TRBV20-1 | few
CASSLRFRADNSGNTIYF | TGCGCCAGCAGCTTGAGGTTCAGAGCCGACAACTCTGGAAACACCATATATTTT | TRBJ1-3 | . | TRBV5-1 | .
CASSLDAGANTEAFF | TGCGCCAGCAGCTTGGATGCAGGGGCGAACACTGAAGCTTTCTTT | TRBJ1-1 | . | TRBV5-1 | .